This T cell receptor (beta chain) derives from a study of technical replicates of blood from several donors. Using immunoSEQ multiplex PCR, the repertoire was profiled, and TCRdb retains in-frame clones only, with some absent. The table lists 65,000 to 75,000 clones, approximately 86% of them singletons. Trimming removed 0 bases from V and 3 bases from J, with 10 bases in between. The CDR3 is 16 amino acids. From germline, CDR1 is SGHTS and CDR2 YDEGEE. The genes are TRBV5-8 and TRBJ2-6; perhaps TRBD1 as D (5 bases). Sequenced: PBMCs. This clonotype was sampled from a human donor in good health. Some clones in this sample may be carry-over from other donors' samples. For the CDR3, the DNA is TGTGCCAGCAGCTTGGATCCCCAGGGTGGGGCCAACGTCCTGACTTTC. The encoded protein is CASSLDPQGGANVLTF.